This T cell receptor (beta chain) was sequenced during a study of early stage breast cancer tumors. The wider study: Most invasive tumors, twelve of 16, were ER+/PR+/HER2-. Among around 12 ER+/PR+/HER2- tumors, eight were ductal, four lobular. The study, taken as a whole, reports: In about 90% of the 16 patients, blood comparison separated tumor from normal breast.

CDR3 size: 14 residues. The germline gives CDR1 MNHEY, CDR2 SMNVEV (reference sequence). The V gene end was trimmed by 5 bases and the J gene end by 1 base; junction bases not matched to a gene: 4. This clone was seen a few times. The antigen remains unidentified. The protocol was immunoSEQ multiplex PCR, while the TCRdb copy is restricted to in-frame clones and leaves out a portion. The sample yields fewer than 75,000 clones, 60% to 85% seen once. The TCR was taken from a young adult with breast cancer. The chain links TRBV27 to TRBJ1-1, with TRBD1 matching 7 bases. The sequenced sample consisted of blood. Written as DNA, the CDR3 is TGTGCCAGCAGTCACAGGGGATGGAACACTGAAGCTTTCTTT. Protein: CASSHRGWNTEAFF.